These T cell receptor beta chains were read from a single sample in a study of Ad26.COV2.S vaccination and SARS-CoV-2 variants. Data came from immunoSEQ multiplex PCR; TCRdb stores just in-frame clones and leaves some out. The table lists around 400,000 clones, roughly 90% of them singletons, with 9% to 15% in the top ten. Material: peripheral blood, obtained in a trial of Ad26.COV2.S vaccine versus placebo. These receptors came from a person aged 18-65 years who received the Ad26.COV2.S COVID-19 vaccine or a placebo. The CDR3 runs from the conserved cysteine through the conserved F or W. A D gene is named only where the DNA matches it firmly. Expanded clones get a size class; other rows say once, few or many, or leave the size out.

V	size	J	D	DNA	CDR3
TRBV3-1/TRBV3-2	once	TRBJ1-1	TRBD1	TGTGCCAGCAGCCAAGGTAACGGGAGGGGGCAAGCTTTCTTT	CASSQGNGRGQAFF
TRBV29-1	.	TRBJ2-4	.	TGCAGCGTTGACATAGCCAAAAACATTCAGTACTTC	CSVDIAKNIQYF
TRBV24-1	.	TRBJ2-3	.	TGTGCCACCAGTGATTATTCTATAAATACGCAGTATTTT	CATSDYSINTQYF
TRBV19	.	TRBJ1-2	.	TGTGCCAGTAGTATGCTCCCCGATTTAGGCTACACCTTC	CASSMLPDLGYTF
TRBV19	.	TRBJ1-1	.	TGTGCCAGTAGTATCTCCACTCGCGCCGGGCGAACTGAAGCTTTCTTT	CASSISTRAGRTEAFF
TRBV5-1	.	TRBJ2-3	TRBD2	TGCGCCAGCAGCTCGGGACTAGCGGGAGGAGGCACAGATACGCAGTATTTT	CASSSGLAGGGTDTQYF
TRBV11-2	.	TRBJ2-7	TRBD2	TGTGCCAGCTGGGGCGGGAGGGCCGGCTACGAGCAGTACTTC	CASWGGRAGYEQYF
TRBV5-1	.	TRBJ2-5	TRBD1	TGCGCCAGCAGCTCAAAACAGGGGGTCGAGACCCAGTACTTC	CASSSKQGVETQYF
TRBV7-2	.	TRBJ2-1	.	TGTGCCAGCAGAAAGGAGCCCGGGGGTGAGCAGTTCTTC	CASRKEPGGEQFF
TRBV6-5	.	TRBJ2-1	.	TGTGCCAGCAGTCGTGCCAATGAGCAGTTCTTC	CASSRANEQFF
TRBV13	.	TRBJ2-3	.	TGTGCCAGCAGCCACCACCCAGATACGCAGTATTTT	CASSHHPDTQYF
TRBV9	few	TRBJ1-6	.	TGTGCCAGCAGTCGTAGGTCGTCAGATAATTCACCCCTCCACTTT	CASSRRSSDNSPLHF
TRBV11-3	.	TRBJ2-5	TRBD2	TGTGCCAGCAGCCCCGGGACTAGGACGGGGACCCAGTACTTC	CASSPGTRTGTQYF
TRBV7-2	.	TRBJ2-7	TRBD1	TGTGCCAGCAGCCCTACGGGACAGGGCTACGAGCAGTACTTC	CASSPTGQGYEQYF
TRBV6-5	few	TRBJ2-7	TRBD2	TGTGCCAGCAGTCGTCGACTAGCGGGTGCGTACGAGCAGTACTTC	CASSRRLAGAYEQYF
TRBV19	.	TRBJ1-1	.	TGTGCCAGTAGTATCGGGATCCCGGCCGAAGCTTTCTTT	CASSIGIPAEAFF
TRBV2	.	TRBJ1-2	TRBD1	TGTGCCAGCAGGCGAGAGACAGGGGGATCTCCTGGCTACACCTTC	CASRRETGGSPGYTF
TRBV6-6	once	TRBJ1-1	.	TGTGCCAGCAGTTATCCGAAGGATAAGGTTTTCACTGAAGCTTTCTTT	CASSYPKDKVFTEAFF
TRBV27	.	TRBJ2-2	.	TGTGCCAGCAGAACTGCGGGAACCGGGGAGCTGTTTTTT	CASRTAGTGELFF
TRBV18	.	TRBJ1-5	TRBD1	TGTGCCAGCTCGCCCGGGACAGGAGGCCATCAGCCCCAGCATTTT	CASSPGTGGHQPQHF
TRBV30	.	TRBJ2-1	.	TGTGCCTGGAGTGTTAGGACAGTTACTTACAATGAGCAGTTCTTC	CAWSVRTVTYNEQFF
TRBV27	.	TRBJ2-1	.	TGTGCCAGCAGCAAGGAGGGCTACAATGAGCAGTTCTTC	CASSKEGYNEQFF
TRBV3-1/TRBV3-2	.	TRBJ2-1	TRBD2	TGTGCCAGCAGCCAAGGGCGGACTAGCGGGAGGTATGCAGCTGGGTTCTTC	CASSQGRTSGRYAAGFF
TRBV3-1/TRBV3-2	.	TRBJ2-7	TRBD2	TGTGCCAGCAGCCAAGATCGGGGGGGACCCCTGACCTACGAGCAGTACTTC	CASSQDRGGPLTYEQYF
TRBV6-5	.	TRBJ2-1	TRBD2	TGTGCCAGCAGTTACAAGACTAGCGGGGGCTACAATGAGCAGTTCTTC	CASSYKTSGGYNEQFF
TRBV4-3	.	TRBJ2-6	.	TGCGCCAGCAGCCAAGATCGGATCCAGGACAGCTCTGGGGCCAACGTCCTGACTTTC	CASSQDRIQDSSGANVLTF
TRBV20-1	.	TRBJ2-7	.	TGCAGTGCTAGTTACCACGGGACCGGAACCTACGAGCAGTACTTC	CSASYHGTGTYEQYF
TRBV4-3	.	TRBJ2-7	.	TGCGCCAGCAGCCCAAACGTGGGAGAAGGCTCCTACGAGCAGTACTTC	CASSPNVGEGSYEQYF
TRBV6-1	.	TRBJ1-6	.	TGTGCCAGCAGTGAGGACCGACTTTTACCCCTCCACTTT	CASSEDRLLPLHF
TRBV7-9	.	TRBJ1-1	.	TGTGCCAGCCGCGGGTTACAGGAGCACACTGAAGCTTTCTTT	CASRGLQEHTEAFF
TRBV29-1	.	TRBJ2-5	.	TGCAGCGTTGCGATCGGGGTGGGGGAGACCCAGTACTTC	CSVAIGVGETQYF
TRBV5-4	.	TRBJ1-2	.	TGTGCCAGCAGCTTGGAATCAGGGTTCTATGGCTACACCTTC	CASSLESGFYGYTF
TRBV4-2	.	TRBJ2-1	TRBD1	TGTGCCAGCAGCTCCCGGGACAGGGGGCATGATGAGCAGTTCTTC	CASSSRDRGHDEQFF
TRBV15	once	TRBJ2-7	.	TGTGCCACCAGCAGAGGTACAGGGCGGGACGAGCAGTACTTC	CATSRGTGRDEQYF
TRBV5-6	.	TRBJ1-5	.	TGTGCCAGCAGCTTACAGGGTCGCTATCAGCCCCAGCATTTT	CASSLQGRYQPQHF
TRBV5-6	.	TRBJ2-3	TRBD2	TGTGCCAGCATCCAAGCGGGAGGGCCATTAGATACGCAGTATTTT	CASIQAGGPLDTQYF
TRBV7-9	.	TRBJ2-1	TRBD2	TGTGCCAGCAGCCAAATGACTAGCGGGCTATACAATGAGCAGTTCTTC	CASSQMTSGLYNEQFF
TRBV6-1	.	TRBJ2-7	.	TGTGCCAGCAGTGATCGACCGGGAGCCTACTACGAGCAGTACTTC	CASSDRPGAYYEQYF
TRBV19	.	TRBJ1-4	TRBD1	TGTGCCAGTACCGAGAGGGGGCAGGTTAATGAAAAACTGTTTTTT	CASTERGQVNEKLFF
TRBV6-6	.	TRBJ2-5	.	TGTGCCAGCAGCCGATCAACAGGGTTCCTCAAAGAGACCCAGTACTTC	CASSRSTGFLKETQYF
TRBV2	few	TRBJ1-6	.	TGTGCCAGCAGTGATTTAGGCGGCAGCATTAATTCACCCCTCCACTTT	CASSDLGGSINSPLHF
TRBV27	.	TRBJ2-1	.	TGTGCCAGCAGTTTAAGGACCCAGACGGCGGGACCCAATGAGCAGTTCTTC	CASSLRTQTAGPNEQFF
TRBV24-1	.	TRBJ1-5	.	TGTGCCACCAGTGATTCAATGAGCAATCAGCCCCAGCATTTT	CATSDSMSNQPQHF